The entry below gives a single T cell receptor (beta chain) sequence along with its context. The source of the sample is a study of blood T cell repertoires in COVID-19. CDR3 length equals 16 residues. The germline CDR1 and CDR2 sequences are LGHNT and FRNRAP. The V and J ends lost 5 bases and 7 bases, in that order; junction bases with no gene match: 11. In the study's own analysis: Reference gene primer amplification in the assay estimated nucleated cell counts. Here immunoSEQ multiplex PCR was the method, and the copy in TCRdb shows in-frame clones only, minus some. V, J and clone size were drawn from that table, and D and trimming were deduced from the DNA. The sample consists of around 300,000 clones, roughly 90% of them appearing once.

This clonotype originated in a man aged 50 or older with acute or convalescent COVID-19. Sequencing was performed on peripheral blood. The chain employs TRBV12-5 and TRBJ1-4; 9 bases map to TRBD1. The CDR3 loop reads CASGISIGTGSEKLFF. Written as DNA, the CDR3 is TGTGCTAGTGGTATCTCGATCGGGACAGGGAGTGAAAAACTGTTTTTT.